Listed below are T cell receptor beta chains from one sample, sequenced in a study of blood T cell repertoires in COVID-19. The protocol was immunoSEQ multiplex PCR, while the TCRdb copy is restricted to in-frame clones and leaves out a portion. The data show about 400,000 clones, over 85% seen once. The sequencing input was PBMCs or T cells enriched from blood (not recorded which). The receptor set was obtained from a woman aged 25 to 45 who had recovered from COVID-19. Both conserved end residues are part of each CDR3. Each record gives: D gene, V gene, clone size, J gene, CDR3 protein, CDR3 DNA. A D gene is named only where the DNA matches it firmly. Where a row states a size, it is once, few, many or the class of an expanded clone; other rows omit it.

TRBD2,TRBV2,-,TRBJ2-3,CASTAPISTSGRTDTQYF,TGTGCCAGCACCGCGCCCATATCGACTAGCGGCCGCACAGATACGCAGTATTTT
TRBD2,TRBV15,-,TRBJ2-3,CATSRGGLAGGTQYF,TGTGCCACCAGCAGAGGTGGACTAGCGGGGGGTACGCAGTATTTT
-,TRBV4-3,few,TRBJ1-3,CASSQDYGELSGNTIYF,TGCGCCAGCAGCCAAGATTACGGGGAGTTGTCTGGAAACACCATATATTTT
-,TRBV28,-,TRBJ2-2,CASCGTPKGELFF,TGTGCCAGCTGTGGGACACCTAAGGGGGAGCTGTTTTTT
-,TRBV5-8,once,TRBJ2-1,CASSEYYGGYNEQFF,TGTGCCAGCAGCGAATACTACGGAGGCTACAATGAGCAGTTCTTC
TRBD1,TRBV6-2/TRBV6-3,-,TRBJ2-7,CASSHPDRGKVQYF,TGTGCCAGCAGCCACCCGGACAGGGGGAAGGTGCAGTACTTC
-,TRBV9,-,TRBJ1-6,CASSQARGGNSPLHF,TGTGCCAGCAGCCAAGCCCGTGGAGGGAATTCACCCCTCCACTTT
-,TRBV3-1/TRBV3-2,-,TRBJ2-7,CASSLRSGIIYEQYF,TGTGCCAGCAGCCTGCGATCCGGGATTATCTACGAGCAGTACTTC
-,TRBV4-2,-,TRBJ1-2,CASSQEGLDYGYTF,TGTGCCAGCAGCCAAGAGGGGCTCGACTATGGCTACACCTTC
TRBD2,TRBV28,-,TRBJ2-1,CASIRTSGGENEQFF,TGTGCCAGCATTAGGACTAGCGGGGGTGAGAATGAGCAGTTCTTC
-,TRBV7-9,-,TRBJ2-7,CASSLSGGLYEQYF,TGTGCCAGCAGCTTATCGGGGGGCCTATACGAGCAGTACTTC
TRBD1,TRBV27,-,TRBJ2-5,CASSHVHRDSQETQYF,TGTGCCAGCAGTCACGTACACCGGGACAGTCAAGAGACCCAGTACTTC
TRBD1,TRBV5-1,-,TRBJ1-1,CASSLEGARTEAFF,TGCGCCAGCAGCTTGGAGGGGGCCAGGACTGAAGCTTTCTTT
-,TRBV10-2,once,TRBJ2-7,CASRDSYEQYF,TGCGCCAGCCGGGATTCCTACGAGCAGTACTTC
TRBD1,TRBV6-5,-,TRBJ2-2,CASKGRDRNTGELFF,TGTGCCAGCAAAGGCCGGGACAGGAACACCGGGGAGCTGTTTTTT
-,TRBV5-4,-,TRBJ2-7,CASSLMPQTSYEQYF,TGTGCCAGCAGCTTGATGCCCCAAACTTCCTACGAGCAGTACTTC
-,TRBV29-1,-,TRBJ1-5,CSVGAPNQPQHF,TGCAGCGTTGGAGCTCCAAATCAGCCCCAGCATTTT
TRBD2,TRBV19,-,TRBJ2-1,CASSSQREDHEQFF,TGTGCCAGTAGTAGCCAGCGGGAGGACCATGAGCAGTTCTTC
TRBD2,TRBV5-1,-,TRBJ2-3,CASSLQAGGLTDTQYF,TGCGCCAGCAGCCTCCAAGCGGGAGGGCTAACAGATACGCAGTATTTT
TRBD1,TRBV6-6,-,TRBJ2-1,CASSLRDRVRNNEQFF,TGTGCCAGCAGTCTCCGGGACAGGGTAAGGAATAATGAGCAGTTCTTC
-,TRBV30,-,TRBJ1-4,CAWVASATNEKLFF,TGTGCCTGGGTGGCCAGCGCAACTAATGAAAAACTGTTTTTT
TRBD2,TRBV18,-,TRBJ2-7,CASSPVAGSLSYEQYF,TGTGCCAGCTCACCCGTAGCGGGATCCCTCTCCTACGAGCAGTACTTC
-,TRBV29-1,-,TRBJ2-1,CSARGLAGDSYNEQFF,TGCAGCGCGCGGGGGCTGGCGGGAGACTCCTACAATGAGCAGTTCTTC
-,TRBV7-3,-,TRBJ1-1,CASRRGGIDTEAFF,TGTGCCAGCAGGAGGGGGGGCATTGACACTGAAGCTTTCTTT
-,TRBV19,-,TRBJ1-6,CASSDGQTNSPLHF,TGTGCCAGTAGTGATGGACAGACTAATTCACCCCTCCACTTT
-,TRBV10-3,-,TRBJ1-1,CAINLKLNTEAFF,TGTGCCATCAATCTAAAGTTGAACACTGAAGCTTTCTTT
-,TRBV18,few,TRBJ1-6,CASSRGAENSPLHF,TGTGCCAGCTCACGTGGTGCAGAAAATTCACCCCTCCACTTT
TRBD1,TRBV4-2,-,TRBJ1-1,CASSQTGTVYEAFF,TGTGCCAGCAGCCAAACCGGGACAGTATATGAAGCTTTCTTT
TRBD2,TRBV6-5,-,TRBJ2-5,CASSRGSRETQYF,TGTGCCAGCAGCCGCGGGAGCCGGGAGACCCAGTACTTC
-,TRBV11-2,few,TRBJ2-3,CASSKIFPSPDTQYF,TGTGCCAGCAGCAAGATCTTTCCTAGCCCAGATACGCAGTATTTT
-,TRBV15,-,TRBJ1-2,CATSRDRGASYGYTF,TGTGCCACCAGCAGGGACCGGGGGGCCTCGTATGGCTACACCTTC
-,TRBV24-1,-,TRBJ1-5,CATSDVRGSNQPQHF,TGTGCCACCAGTGACGTGAGAGGGTCTAATCAGCCCCAGCATTTT
-,TRBV27,-,TRBJ2-1,CASSLVYAGEQFF,TGTGCCAGCAGTTTGGTCTATGCTGGTGAGCAGTTCTTC